One and the same sample provided the 16 T cell receptor beta chains below, sequenced in a study of blood T cell repertoires in COVID-19. Sequencing was performed with immunoSEQ multiplex PCR; in TCRdb, only in-frame clones are kept and a portion is missing. The sample lists fewer than 120,000 clones, around nine tenths occurring once. Material: peripheral blood. These receptors originate from a human donor in a cohort sampled during active COVID-19.

The chain employs TRBV29-1 and TRBJ2-1; D gene ambiguous. Trimming stripped 4 bases from V and 4 bases from J, with 5 bases between. The CDR3 is 11 residues long. Per germline, CDR1 SQVTM and CDR2 ANQGSEA. CDR3 sequence: CSVGNYNEQFF. Here the CDR3 DNA reads TGCAGCGTTGGTAATTACAATGAGCAGTTCTTC.

This chain joins TRBV10-3 and TRBJ1-1; TRBD1 agrees at 7 bases. The CDR3 is 16 residues long. Trimming took 0 bases from V and 1 from J; bases not matched to a gene: 5. Germline CDR1 reads ENHRY; CDR2 reads SYGVKD. CDR3 region: CAISESTGRKNTEAFF. CDR3 DNA: TGTGCCATCAGTGAGTCGACAGGGAGGAAGAACACTGAAGCTTTCTTT.

The chain employs TRBV12-5 and TRBJ1-1; no definite D call. CDR1 is LGHNT, CDR2 FRNRAP, per germline. This CDR3 has 12 amino acids. Trimming removed 9 bases at V and 0 bases at J, with 8 bases between. The CDR3 loop is CASSGVNTEAFF. The CDR3, as DNA: TGTGCTAGCAGTGGAGTGAACACTGAAGCTTTCTTT. The variable domain in full, with the rest retrieved from reference TRBV12-5 and TRBJ1-1, is DARVTQTPRHKVTEMGQEVTMRCQPILGHNTVFWYRQTMMQGLELLAYFRNRAPLDDSGMPKDRFSAEMPDATLATLKIQPSEPRDSAVYFCASSGVNTEAFFGQGTRLTVV.

The J gene is TRBJ1-2, the V gene TRBV19; D gene ambiguous. There are 14 residues in the CDR3. Trimming stripped 8 bases from V and 4 bases from J, with 17 bases between. Germline V gives CDR1 LNHDA, CDR2 SQIVND (reference sequence). The CDR3 sequence: CASQEGFGPYGYTF. The CDR3 region has the DNA TGTGCCAGTCAAGAGGGCTTCGGACCCTATGGCTACACCTTC.

The chain uses TRBV5-1 and TRBJ2-7; TRBD2 is a possible D gene (6 bases). V was trimmed by 3 bases and J by 4 bases, leaving 17 bases between them. The CDR3 runs 15 residues. CDR1 is SGHRS and CDR2 is YFSETQ in the germline V gene. This chain's CDR3 is CASSSTPVGGYEQYF. In DNA form, the CDR3 reads TGCGCCAGCAGCTCCACCCCTGTCGGAGGGTACGAGCAGTACTTC.

This chain joins TRBV27 and TRBJ2-7; 9 bases are a match to TRBD1. The CDR3 is made up of 15 amino acids. CDR1 and CDR2 (germline): MNHEY, SMNVEV (reference sequence). V lost 2 bases, J lost 6 bases, and 8 bases stayed unmatched. CDR3 in DNA: TGTGCCAGCAGTTTAAATGGTGGGACAGGGCGCGAGCAGTACTTC. This gives the protein CASSLNGGTGREQYF.

In DNA form, the CDR3 reads TGTGCCAGCAGCGCGGACCGCGGGGGCCGTGAGCAGTTCTTC. It yields the protein CASSADRGGREQFF. The chain carries TRBV2 and TRBJ2-1; D is perhaps TRBD2 (7 bases). Trimming stripped 6 bases from V and 9 bases from J, with 18 bases between. This CDR3 is 14 amino acids long. The germline CDR1 and CDR2 sequences are SNHLY and FYNNEI.

This chain uses TRBV7-9 with TRBJ2-5; TRBD1 matches 8 bases. The V and J ends lost 0 bases and 4 bases, in that order; junction bases with no gene match: 4. CDR3 size: 15 residues. The V gene's germline CDR1 is SEHNR and CDR2 FQNEAQ (reference sequence). The CDR3 reads CASSLALTGGETQYF. The CDR3, as DNA: TGTGCCAGCAGCTTAGCACTTACAGGGGGAGAGACCCAGTACTTC.

The genes are TRBV6-5 and TRBJ1-1; D is unresolved. CDR1 and CDR2 from the germline V gene are MNHEY and SVGAGI. The CDR3 runs to 16 residues. V gave up 0 bases and J gave up 10 bases, with 21 bases separating them. The CDR3 here is CASSYSAARRGVGAFF. The CDR3 DNA follows: TGTGCCAGCAGTTACTCGGCCGCGCGACGAGGAGTGGGAGCTTTCTTT.

V is TRBV5-1 and J is TRBJ1-2; D gene ambiguous. The germline V gene encodes CDR1 SGHRS and CDR2 YFSETQ. Trimming left V 0 bases short and J 4 bases short, with 7 bases between. The CDR3 is made up of 13 amino acids. In DNA, the CDR3 is TGCGCCAGCAGCTTGGACTCTTTCTATGGCTACACCTTC. Protein sequence: CASSLDSFYGYTF. Filled out from reference TRBV5-1 and TRBJ1-2, the complete variable domain reads KAGVTQTPRYLIKTRGQQVTLSCSPISGHRSVSWYQQTPGQGLQFLFEYFSETQRNKGNFPGRFSGRQFSNSRSEMNVSTLELGDSALYLCASSLDSFYGYTFGSGTRLTVV.

V and J are TRBV19 and TRBJ1-6; D is ambiguous. Trimming pared 7 bases from V and 0 bases from J, leaving 13 bases between. The CDR3 length is 16 residues. CDR1 and CDR2 from the germline V gene are LNHDA and SQIVND (reference sequence). The CDR3 bases are TGTGCCAGTACTTTCGTCTCGAGCTCCTATAATTCACCCCTCCACTTT. Translating it yields CASTFVSSSYNSPLHF.

This chain joins TRBV4-3 and TRBJ1-2, with 9 bases matching TRBD1. Germline assignment: CDR1 LGHNA and CDR2 YSLEER. The CDR3 runs 15 residues. The V and J ends lost 5 bases and 5 bases, in that order; junction bases with no gene match: 9. The CDR3: CASSSKDRGYYGYTF. As DNA, the CDR3 is TGCGCCAGCAGCTCCAAGGACAGGGGATATTATGGCTACACCTTC.

The V call is TRBV10-3, the J call TRBJ2-7; possible D gene TRBD2, 6 bases. V lost 6 bases and J 2 bases, leaving 11 bases between the germline ends. Looked up from germline, CDR1 is ENHRY and CDR2 is SYGVKD. This CDR3 has 13 amino acids. The CDR3, as DNA: TGTGCCATCAGAGGCAGGGAGGCCTACGAGCAGTACTTC. It specifies CAIRGREAYEQYF.

The rearrangement joins TRBV29-1 to TRBJ1-6; TRBD1 matches at 11 bases. The CDR3 covers 14 residues. Germline-derived CDR1 and CDR2 are SQVTM and ANQGSEA. V gave up 4 bases and J gave up 9 bases; unmatched junction bases: 5. This CDR3 is CSVVGTGGFSPLHF. CDR3 sequence (DNA): TGCAGCGTTGTAGGGACAGGGGGATTTTCACCCCTCCACTTT.

The chain carries TRBV3-1 (or the pseudogene TRBV3-2) and TRBJ1-2; TRBD1 is a possible D gene (5 bases). The CDR3 is made up of 12 amino acids. Deletions cut 8 bases from V and 0 bases from J, with 7 bases between. Germline CDR1 and CDR2: LGHDT and YNNKEL (reference sequence). The chain's CDR3 is CASGGANYGYTF. The CDR3 coding sequence is TGTGCCAGCGGAGGGGCTAACTATGGCTACACCTTC.

The V and J genes are TRBV10-2 and TRBJ2-3; 10 bases fit TRBD2. The CDR3 length is 17 residues. Germline assignment: CDR1 WSHSY and CDR2 SAAADI. The junction had 8 bases not matched to a gene; V was cut back by 0 bases and J by 5 bases. The CDR3, as DNA: TGCGCCAGCAGTGAGTCCGCACTAGCGGGGTCGATAGATACGCAGTATTTT. Translated, it gives CASSESALAGSIDTQYF.